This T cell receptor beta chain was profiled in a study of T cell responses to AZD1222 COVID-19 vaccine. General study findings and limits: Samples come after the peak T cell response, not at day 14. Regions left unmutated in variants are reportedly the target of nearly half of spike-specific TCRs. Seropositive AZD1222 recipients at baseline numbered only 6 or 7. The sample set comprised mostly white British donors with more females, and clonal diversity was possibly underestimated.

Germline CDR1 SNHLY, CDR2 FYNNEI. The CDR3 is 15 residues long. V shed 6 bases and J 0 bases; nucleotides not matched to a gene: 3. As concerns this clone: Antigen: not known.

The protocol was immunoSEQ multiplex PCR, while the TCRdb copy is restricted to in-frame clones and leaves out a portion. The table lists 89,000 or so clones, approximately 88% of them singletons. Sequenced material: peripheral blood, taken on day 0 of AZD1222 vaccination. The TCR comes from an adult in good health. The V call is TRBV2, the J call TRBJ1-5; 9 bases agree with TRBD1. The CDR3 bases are TGTGCCAGCAGAGGACAGGGGCCTAGCAATCAGCCCCAGCATTTT. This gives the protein CASRGQGPSNQPQHF.